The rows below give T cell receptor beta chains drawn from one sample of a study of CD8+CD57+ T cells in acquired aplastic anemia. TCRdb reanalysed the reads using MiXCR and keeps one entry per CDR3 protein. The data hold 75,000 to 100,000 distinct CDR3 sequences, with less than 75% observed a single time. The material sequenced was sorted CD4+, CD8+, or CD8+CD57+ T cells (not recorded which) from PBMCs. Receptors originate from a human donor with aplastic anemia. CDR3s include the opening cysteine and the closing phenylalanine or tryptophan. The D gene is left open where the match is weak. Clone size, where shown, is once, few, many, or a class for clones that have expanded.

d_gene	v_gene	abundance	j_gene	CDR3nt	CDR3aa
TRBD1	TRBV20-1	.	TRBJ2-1	TGCAGTGCTAGTTTCCAGGGGGCTATTGAGCAGTTCTTC	CSASFQGAIEQFF
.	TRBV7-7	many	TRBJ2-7	TGTGCCAGCAGCCCGGTGGGGGGTGATGGCGAGCAGTACTTC	CASSPVGGDGEQYF
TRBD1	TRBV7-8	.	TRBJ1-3	TGTGCCAGCAGGCTGGGACAGAGCTCTGGAAACACCATATATTTT	CASRLGQSSGNTIYF
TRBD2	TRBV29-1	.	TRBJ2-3	TGCAGCGTTGAACGGGGCGGGGGGCTCACAGATACGCAGTATTTT	CSVERGGGLTDTQYF
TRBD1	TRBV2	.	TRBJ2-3	TGTGCCAGCAGTCCAATATACGACAGGGGGCAAGATACGCAGTATTTT	CASSPIYDRGQDTQYF
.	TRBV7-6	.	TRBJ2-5	TGTGCCAGCAGCTTAGAGGGCAGGAGCCAAGAGACCCAGTACTTC	CASSLEGRSQETQYF
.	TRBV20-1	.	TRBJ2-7	TGCAGTGCTAGCGAGGGGTATGGTTCCTACGAGCAGTACTTC	CSASEGYGSYEQYF
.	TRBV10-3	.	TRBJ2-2	TGTGCCATCAGTGATGGGCTAGTTAACACCGGGGAGCTGTTTTTT	CAISDGLVNTGELFF
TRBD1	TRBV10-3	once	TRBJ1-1	TGTGCCATCAGTGCCCCTGACAGGGCCCAGGGTGAAGCTTTCTTT	CAISAPDRAQGEAFF
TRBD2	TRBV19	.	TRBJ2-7	TGTGCCACCGGAGGGACTAGTATGTACGAGCAGTACTTC	CATGGTSMYEQYF
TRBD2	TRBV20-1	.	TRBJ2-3	TGCAGTGCTAGAGACCAGGGACTAGCCGCGCAGTATTTT	CSARDQGLAAQYF
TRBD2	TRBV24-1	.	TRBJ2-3	TGTGCCACCAGTGACTGGGGACTAGCGGGCACAGATACGCAGTATTTT	CATSDWGLAGTDTQYF
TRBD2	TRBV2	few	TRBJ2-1	TGTGCCAGCAGTCGGACTAGCGGTGTAGGGAATGAGCAGTTCTTC	CASSRTSGVGNEQFF
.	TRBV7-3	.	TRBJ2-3	TGTGCCAGCAGCTTAATGTCAGATACGCAGTATTTT	CASSLMSDTQYF
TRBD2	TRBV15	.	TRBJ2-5	TGTGCCACCAGCAAAGAGGCCGGGGGGGGGGACCAAGAGACCCAGTACTTC	CATSKEAGGGDQETQYF
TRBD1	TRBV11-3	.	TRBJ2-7	TGTGCCAGCAGCCTAGGACAGGTCCTCTACGAGCAGTACTTC	CASSLGQVLYEQYF
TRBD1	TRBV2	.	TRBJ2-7	TGTGCCAGCAGGCCGACAGGGCCCTACGAGCAGTACTTC	CASRPTGPYEQYF
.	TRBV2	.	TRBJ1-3	TGTGCCAGCAGTGCAGGGGGAAACACCATATATTTT	CASSAGGNTIYF
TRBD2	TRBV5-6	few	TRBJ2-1	TGTGCCACCCAAGCGGGAGGGCTTAGTGAGCAGTTCTTC	CATQAGGLSEQFF
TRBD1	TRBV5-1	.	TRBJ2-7	TGCGCCAGCAGCGAACGGACAGGGGGGTATGGCGAGCAGTACTTC	CASSERTGGYGEQYF
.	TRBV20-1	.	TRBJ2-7	TGCAGCATTAAGCGGAACTACGAGCAGTACTTC	CSIKRNYEQYF
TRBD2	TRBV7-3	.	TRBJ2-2	TGTGCCAGCAGCCCAAGCGGGGGGGCCGCCACCGGGGAGCTGTTTTTT	CASSPSGGAATGELFF
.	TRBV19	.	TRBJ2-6	TGTGCCAGTAGTCCCTGGGAGGCTGGGGCCAACGTCCTGACTTTC	CASSPWEAGANVLTF
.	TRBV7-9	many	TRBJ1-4	TGTGCCAGCAGCGCCGACCTGGAAAAACTGTTTTTT	CASSADLEKLFF
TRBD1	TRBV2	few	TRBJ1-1	TGTGCCAGCAAAGGGACAGGGAACACTGAAGCTTTCTTT	CASKGTGNTEAFF
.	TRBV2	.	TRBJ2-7	TGTGCCAGCAGTTTACCCCAGGGGTCAAACGAGCAGTACTTC	CASSLPQGSNEQYF
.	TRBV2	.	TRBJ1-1	TGTGCCAGCAGTGACCGAAGGAGAGCTTTCTTT	CASSDRRRAFF
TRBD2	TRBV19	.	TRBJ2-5	TGTGCCAGTATCCGGGCGGGAGCTTCAGAGACCCAGTACTTC	CASIRAGASETQYF
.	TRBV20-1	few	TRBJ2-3	TGCAGTGCTAGAGGACAGACAGATACGCAGTATTTT	CSARGQTDTQYF
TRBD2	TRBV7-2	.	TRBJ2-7	TGCGCCAGCAGCCCGGGACTAGCGGGGGGGCGGGAGCAGTACTTC	CASSPGLAGGREQYF
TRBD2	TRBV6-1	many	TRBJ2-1	TGTGCCAGCGGACTAGCGGTAGAGTCCTACAATGAGCAGTTCTTC	CASGLAVESYNEQFF
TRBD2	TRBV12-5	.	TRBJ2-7	TGTGCTAGTGGTTTGGGGGCGGGAGGGCCGGAGGAGCAGTACTTC	CASGLGAGGPEEQYF
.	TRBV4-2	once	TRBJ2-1	TGTGCCAGCAGTCCCGGGGACGGATACAATGAGCAGTTCTTC	CASSPGDGYNEQFF
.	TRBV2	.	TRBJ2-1	TGTGCCAGCGTTAGTTGGTCCTACAATGAGCAGTTCTTC	CASVSWSYNEQFF
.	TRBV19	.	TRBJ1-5	TGTGCCAGTAGTGACGGGTTTGACCAGCATTTT	CASSDGFDQHF
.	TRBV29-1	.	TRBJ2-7	TGCAGCGTTGGTCAGGTTTACGAGCAGTACTTC	CSVGQVYEQYF
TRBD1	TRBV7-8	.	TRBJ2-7	TGTGCCAGCAGCTCAGACAGGGGGCGGTACGAGCAGTACTTC	CASSSDRGRYEQYF
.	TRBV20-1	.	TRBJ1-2	TGCAGTGCTGGGGCGGCGGCTCACTATGGCTACACCTTC	CSAGAAAHYGYTF
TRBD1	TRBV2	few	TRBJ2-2	TGTGCCAGCAGGGAGGGACAGGGGGCTAGTCGGGAGCTGTTTTTT	CASREGQGASRELFF
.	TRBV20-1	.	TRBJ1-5	TGCAGTGCTAGAGGGGTTTTCGGCAATCAGCCCCAGCATTTT	CSARGVFGNQPQHF
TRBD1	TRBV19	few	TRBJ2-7	TGTGCCAGTAGTACACCCGGGACAGGGCACGAGCAGTACTTC	CASSTPGTGHEQYF
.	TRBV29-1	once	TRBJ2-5	TGCAGCGTTGGTAAGGGCGAGACCCAGTACTTC	CSVGKGETQYF
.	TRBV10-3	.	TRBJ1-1	TGTGCCGTACGCCCGGAGGACACTGAAGCTTTCTTT	CAVRPEDTEAFF
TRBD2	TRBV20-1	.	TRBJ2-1	TGCAGTGCTAGACAGCCGGGACTAGAAGACAATGAGCAGTTCTTC	CSARQPGLEDNEQFF